This T cell receptor beta chain was recovered during a study of T-cell memory formation after mild COVID-19. Study-wide findings and caveats: Clones contracting day 15 to 85 were balanced CD4/CD8; later expanders leaned CD4+. Some clones that responded were present in memory (sampled pre-infection), which suggests cross-reactive memory joined. Contracting CD4+ clones were located mainly in CM and EM, and CD8+ clones in EMRA.

The CDR3 sequence is 15 residues long. CDR1 is SGHTA and CDR2 is FQGTGA in the germline V gene. V gave up 3 bases and J gave up 7 bases, with 18 bases separating them. TCRdb recomputed calls from the 5' RACE reads with MiXCR, one row per CDR3 protein. The data show about half a million distinct CDR3 sequences, 15% to 20% seen once. This clonotype has just a few counts. Antigen unknown. J is TRBJ1-2 and V is TRBV7-3; D remains unclear. This sequence originates from an adult woman who had mild COVID-19 (a few samples of this study predate the infection). Cell type and time point are not known. Sequencing was done on a sample of PBMCs or a T cell subset sorted from them (not recorded which). The CDR3 nucleotides are TGTGCCAGCAGCTTCGGCGGCGGGGATTTACGTGGCTACACCTTC. The encoded protein is CASSFGGGDLRGYTF.